This is a list of T cell receptor beta chains from one sample in a study of human T cells and chemical hapten exposure. One entry per CDR3 protein, called by TCRdb with MiXCR from the RACE reads. The repertoire holds a few hundred thousand distinct CDR3 sequences, with 4.5% to 5.5% as singletons. Here the sequenced sample was whole blood, taken in connection with sensitization to the hapten diphenylcyclopropenone (DPC). The receptors stem from a young woman with alopecia areata. Some clones in this sample may be carry-over from other donors' samples. Both conserved end residues are part of each CDR3. D genes are given only for firm matches. Part of the rows lack a size; the others show once, few, many or a class for expanded clones.

TRBV3-1,TRBJ2-3,TRBD1,-,CASSPGGPDTQYF,TGTGCCAGCAGCCCAGGGGGACCAGATACGCAGTATTTT
TRBV11-2,TRBJ2-1,-,few,CASSLGSGRATADQFF,TGTGCCAGCAGCTTAGGTTCAGGCAGGGCGACAGCAGATCAGTTCTTC
TRBV18,TRBJ1-6,TRBD1,-,CASSPRTWGQGNSPLHF,TGTGCCAGCTCACCACGAACATGGGGACAGGGTAATTCACCCCTCCACTTT
TRBV4-3,TRBJ2-3,-,many,CASSHRQYTDTQYF,TGCGCCAGCAGCCACCGACAGTACACAGATACGCAGTATTTT
TRBV5-5,TRBJ1-1,TRBD1,-,CASILGGSYRGGDTEAFF,TGTGCCAGCATCCTCGGGGGGTCCTACAGGGGAGGTGACACTGAAGCTTTCTTT
TRBV7-9,TRBJ2-1,-,many,CASSRGGTEQFF,TGTGCCAGCAGCCGCGGAGGGACTGAGCAGTTCTTC
TRBV4-1,TRBJ1-4,TRBD1,many,CASSQDKTGLNEKLFF,TGCGCCAGCAGCCAAGATAAGACAGGGTTAAATGAAAAACTGTTTTTT
TRBV5-4,TRBJ2-7,-,-,CASSLEAGAYEQYF,TGTGCCAGCAGCTTGGAGGCAGGAGCCTACGAGCAGTACTTC
TRBV12-3/TRBV12-4,TRBJ2-5,-,many,CASSLVGIGETQYF,TGTGCCAGCAGTTTAGTCGGAATCGGGGAGACCCAGTACTTC
TRBV12-3/TRBV12-4,TRBJ1-1,-,few,CASSFGVSNTEAFF,TGTGCCAGCAGTTTTGGGGTTTCGAACACTGAAGCTTTCTTT
TRBV7-9,TRBJ2-6,-,many,CASSLNRTGANVLTF,TGTGCCAGCAGCTTGAACAGAACCGGGGCCAACGTCCTGACTTTC
TRBV3-1,TRBJ2-3,-,-,CASSQDSFRDPQYF,TGTGCCAGCAGCCAAGATAGTTTCAGAGACCCGCAGTATTTT
TRBV29-1,TRBJ1-2,-,few,CSVDQGLEGYTF,TGCAGCGTTGACCAGGGCCTGGAAGGCTACACCTTC
TRBV4-2,TRBJ2-3,-,few,CASSQGHTDTQYF,TGTGCCAGCAGCCAAGGGCACACAGATACGCAGTATTTT
TRBV14,TRBJ1-3,-,-,CASSHTTTSIYF,TGTGCCAGCAGCCACACAACAACCTCCATATATTTT
TRBV9,TRBJ2-3,-,few,CASSVGYISDTQYF,TGTGCCAGCAGCGTAGGGTACATCTCAGATACGCAGTATTTT
TRBV28,TRBJ1-5,-,few,CASHNQGRGNQPQHF,TGTGCCAGCCATAATCAGGGCAGGGGCAATCAGCCCCAGCATTTT
TRBV6-4,TRBJ2-2,-,many,CASSDGSTGELFF,TGTGCCAGCAGTGACGGCAGCACCGGGGAGCTGTTTTTT
TRBV11-1,TRBJ2-1,TRBD2,few,CASSLAWGLADNEQFF,TGTGCCAGCAGCTTAGCGTGGGGACTAGCGGACAATGAGCAGTTCTTC
TRBV6-2/TRBV6-3,TRBJ2-3,TRBD2,many,CASSYPLAGGPGDTQYF,TGTGCCAGCAGTTACCCACTAGCGGGGGGGCCTGGGGATACGCAGTATTTT
TRBV5-4,TRBJ2-5,TRBD2,-,CASSFLRTSPETQYF,TGTGCCAGCAGCTTCCTAAGGACTAGCCCAGAGACCCAGTACTTC
TRBV5-1,TRBJ1-1,-,few,CASSLVPGMNTEAFF,TGCGCCAGCAGCTTGGTTCCGGGGATGAACACTGAAGCTTTCTTT
TRBV5-1,TRBJ1-3,TRBD1,many,CASSLRSGGAGNTIYF,TGCGCCAGCAGCTTGCGTTCAGGGGGCGCCGGAAACACCATATATTTT
TRBV7-2,TRBJ1-5,-,many,CASSLAGRGWDQPQHF,TGTGCCAGCAGCTTAGCGGGGAGGGGCTGGGATCAGCCCCAGCATTTT
TRBV20-1,TRBJ2-3,TRBD2,few,CSARRLAGGGDTQYF,TGCAGTGCCCGCCGACTAGCGGGGGGAGGAGATACGCAGTATTTT
TRBV7-2,TRBJ2-6,TRBD1,many,CARNSKTGEWSGANVLTF,TGTGCCCGGAATTCCAAGACAGGGGAATGGTCTGGGGCCAACGTCCTGACTTTC
TRBV6-2/TRBV6-3,TRBJ1-1,TRBD1,-,CASKEDRGPGNTEAFF,TGTGCCAGCAAAGAGGACAGGGGGCCAGGAAACACTGAAGCTTTCTTT
TRBV6-2/TRBV6-3,TRBJ1-2,-,-,CASSEYGSNYGYTF,TGTGCCAGCAGTGAGTACGGGTCTAACTATGGCTACACCTTC
TRBV4-3,TRBJ1-5,-,many,CASSQGTGPNQPQHF,TGCGCCAGCAGCCAGGGAACAGGGCCCAATCAGCCCCAGCATTTT
TRBV29-1,TRBJ2-2,-,few,CSVEEVGANTGELFF,TGCAGCGTTGAGGAGGTGGGGGCGAACACCGGGGAGCTGTTTTTT
TRBV5-4,TRBJ2-5,-,few,CASSFGRVQETQYF,TGTGCCAGCAGCTTCGGCAGAGTACAAGAGACCCAGTACTTC
TRBV29-1,TRBJ1-2,-,-,CSVRQANYGYTF,TGCAGCGTTCGACAGGCTAACTATGGCTACACCTTC
TRBV4-3,TRBJ2-1,TRBD2,few,CASSQVASGGAVGRFF,TGCGCCAGCAGCCAAGTGGCTAGCGGGGGGGCCGTGGGGAGGTTCTTC
TRBV7-2,TRBJ2-4,-,many,CASSFRGAKNIQYF,TGTGCCAGCAGCTTCCGGGGGGCCAAAAACATTCAGTACTTC
TRBV6-2/TRBV6-3,TRBJ1-1,-,-,CASSQRRINTEAFF,TGTGCCAGCAGCCAACGGAGAATCAACACTGAAGCTTTCTTT
TRBV27,TRBJ1-4,TRBD1,-,CASSLSWDRDEKLFF,TGTGCCAGCAGTTTAAGCTGGGACAGGGACGAAAAACTGTTTTTT
TRBV5-1,TRBJ2-5,-,many,CASSLEGGPETQYF,TGCGCCAGCAGCTTGGAGGGGGGCCCAGAGACCCAGTACTTC
TRBV6-5,TRBJ2-3,TRBD2,many,CASSYTLAGASTDTQYF,TGTGCCAGCAGTTACACGCTAGCGGGGGCTAGCACAGATACGCAGTATTTT
TRBV29-1,TRBJ1-1,-,-,CSVEVRGSNTEAFF,TGCAGCGTTGAAGTCAGGGGTTCGAACACTGAAGCTTTCTTT
TRBV3-1,TRBJ2-7,-,-,CASSRNYRYEQYF,TGTGCCAGCAGCCGAAATTACCGATACGAGCAGTACTTC
TRBV6-2/TRBV6-3,TRBJ1-5,TRBD1,many,CASSRGQEVSQPQHF,TGTGCCAGCAGTCGTGGACAGGAGGTGAGTCAGCCCCAGCATTTT
TRBV2,TRBJ2-7,-,many,CASEGSVAYEQYF,TGTGCCAGCGAAGGAAGCGTTGCCTACGAGCAGTACTTC
TRBV4-1,TRBJ1-1,-,-,CASSQDQLGVTPSF,TGCGCCAGCAGCCAAGATCAATTAGGGGTCACCCCCTCGTTT
TRBV6-5,TRBJ2-1,-,few,CASSYQSKALGTGGNEQFF,TGTGCCAGCAGTTACCAATCTAAGGCGTTAGGAACGGGCGGGAATGAGCAGTTCTTC
TRBV4-3,TRBJ1-1,-,many,CASSPQARGGTEAFF,TGCGCCAGCAGCCCCCAGGCCCGGGGCGGAACTGAAGCTTTCTTT
TRBV2,TRBJ1-4,-,few,CASSEQGWAQVEKLFF,TGTGCCAGCAGTGAACAGGGATGGGCCCAAGTCGAAAAACTGTTTTTT
TRBV5-5,TRBJ1-5,-,few,CASSPGQKNQPQHF,TGTGCCAGCAGCCCCGGACAGAAAAATCAGCCCCAGCATTTT
TRBV6-5,TRBJ2-5,TRBD1,many,CASSPGTGAKTQYF,TGTGCCAGCAGCCCCGGGACAGGGGCAAAGACCCAGTACTTC
TRBV14,TRBJ2-2,-,many,CASSHQDTGELFF,TGTGCCAGCAGCCATCAGGACACCGGGGAGCTGTTTTTT
TRBV12-3/TRBV12-4,TRBJ1-5,-,few,CASSFIRGDQPQHF,TGTGCCAGCAGTTTCATCCGGGGGGATCAGCCCCAGCATTTT
TRBV7-2,TRBJ1-5,-,-,CASSRTGTANQPQHF,TGTGCCAGCAGCAGAACAGGGACGGCAAATCAGCCCCAGCATTTT
TRBV7-9,TRBJ1-1,-,-,CASSSFRDTEAFF,TGTGCCAGCAGCTCGTTTCGGGACACTGAAGCTTTCTTT
TRBV4-3,TRBJ1-2,-,few,CASSPGTTANYGYTF,TGCGCCAGCAGCCCTGGGACAACTGCTAACTATGGCTACACCTTC
TRBV6-2/TRBV6-3,TRBJ2-3,-,few,CASSYLIGGGDTQYF,TGTGCCAGCAGTTACTTGATCGGGGGAGGAGATACGCAGTATTTT
TRBV4-1,TRBJ1-1,-,-,CASSLVTVNTEAFF,TGCGCCAGCAGCCTAGTGACAGTTAACACTGAAGCTTTCTTT
TRBV5-1,TRBJ2-7,TRBD2,-,CASSLDGIAGDYEQYF,TGCGCCAGCAGCTTGGACGGCATAGCGGGGGACTACGAGCAGTACTTC
TRBV24-1,TRBJ2-4,TRBD2,few,CATINGLAGETKNIQYF,TGTGCCACCATTAACGGACTAGCGGGGGAGACCAAAAACATTCAGTACTTC
TRBV6-5,TRBJ1-1,-,many,CASRAGDGEGAEAFF,TGTGCCAGCAGAGCAGGGGATGGGGAGGGGGCTGAAGCTTTCTTT
TRBV11-2,TRBJ2-3,TRBD1,-,CASSLTRGQEDTQYF,TGTGCCAGCAGCTTAACCAGGGGGCAAGAAGATACGCAGTATTTT
TRBV10-3,TRBJ2-3,TRBD2,-,CAIKGLATDTQYF,TGTGCCATCAAAGGACTAGCCACAGATACGCAGTATTTT